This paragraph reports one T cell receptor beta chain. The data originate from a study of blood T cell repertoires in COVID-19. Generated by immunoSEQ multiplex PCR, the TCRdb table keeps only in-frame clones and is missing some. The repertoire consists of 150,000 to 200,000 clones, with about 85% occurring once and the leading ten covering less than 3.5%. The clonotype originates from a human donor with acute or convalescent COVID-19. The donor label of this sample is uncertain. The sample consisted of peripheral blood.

The CDR3 DNA reads TGTGCCAGCAGTTCCCCGCCAAGACAGTTCTCTGGAAACACCATATATTTT. This translates into CASSSPPRQFSGNTIYF. V gene TRBV28 combines with J gene TRBJ1-3; D perhaps matches TRBD1 (5 bases). Germline CDR1 reads MDHEN; CDR2 reads SYDVKM. Trimming left V 4 bases short and J 0 bases short, with 16 bases between. CDR3 length: 17 amino acids.